Listed below are T cell receptor beta chains from one sample, sequenced in a study of blood T cell repertoires in COVID-19. Repertoires were generated with immunoSEQ multiplex PCR, while TCRdb's copy carries only in-frame clones and drops some. The top ten hold more than 10% of the sample, which has 130,000 or so clones, approximately 80% seen once. The material sequenced was peripheral blood. The source of these receptors is a woman aged 60-75 years with acute or convalescent COVID-19. Each CDR3 is given with its conserved first and last residue. A D gene is named only where the DNA matches it firmly. Size is stated for part of the rows, as once, few or many counts, or as a class when the clone is expanded.

TRBJ1-4 TRBV7-6 TRBD1 . TGTGCCAGCAGCTGGGGACAGGGAGATGAAAAACTGTTTTTT CASSWGQGDEKLFF
TRBJ1-1 TRBV5-6 . . TGTGCCAGCAGCTTCCAGTTGAACACTGAAGCTTTCTTT CASSFQLNTEAFF
TRBJ2-1 TRBV7-2 TRBD2 few TGTGCCAGCAGCTTATCACGGACTAGTTCCTACAATGAGCAGTTCTTC CASSLSRTSSYNEQFF
TRBJ1-1 TRBV27 . . TGTGCCAGCAGGCAGGGGAGGAACACTGAAGCTTTCTTT CASRQGRNTEAFF
TRBJ2-2 TRBV24-1 TRBD1 . TGTGCCACCAGTGATTTAGGGGACAGGGGCAACACCGGGGAGCTGTTTTTT CATSDLGDRGNTGELFF
TRBJ2-7 TRBV10-1 TRBD1 once TGCGCCAGCAGTGAGTCACAGGGGGGAACCTACGAGCAGTACTTC CASSESQGGTYEQYF
TRBJ1-2 TRBV7-9 . . TGTGCCAGCAGCTTAGAGCAGGGAGGCTACACCTTC CASSLEQGGYTF
TRBJ1-2 TRBV7-2 . . TGTGCCAGCAGCCCGTGGCAGGGCCCCTATGGCTACACCTTC CASSPWQGPYGYTF
TRBJ2-7 TRBV15 TRBD1 . TGTGCCACCAGCAGGGTGACAGGGGAGCACGAGCAGTACTTC CATSRVTGEHEQYF
TRBJ1-5 TRBV4-1 . . TGCGCCAGCAGCCCCATAGACAGGAATCAGCCCCAGCATTTT CASSPIDRNQPQHF
TRBJ2-1 TRBV9 . . TGTGCCAGCAGCCCCCGTTGGAGTTTAAGCCGAAATGAGCAGTTCTTC CASSPRWSLSRNEQFF
TRBJ2-7 TRBV4-1 . . TGCGCCAGCAGCCACCGCGGCGACAGGAGCTCCTACGAGCAGTACTTC CASSHRGDRSSYEQYF
TRBJ1-4 TRBV18 . . TGTGCCAGCTCACCGTCCCGGGGGTCGGGGGAAAAACTGTTTTTT CASSPSRGSGEKLFF
TRBJ2-4 TRBV2 . . TGTGCCAGCAGTGATCCAGGGATACCCAAAAACATTCAGTACTTC CASSDPGIPKNIQYF
TRBJ1-6 TRBV6-5 . . TGTGCCAGCAGTATGAACAGTTCACCCCTCCACTTT CASSMNSSPLHF
TRBJ2-5 TRBV15 . once TGTGCCACCAGCACCCCAGGGAGGCAAGAGACCCAGTACTTC CATSTPGRQETQYF
TRBJ1-2 TRBV12-3/TRBV12-4 . . TGTGCCAGCAGCGAGAGACAAAGCTATGGCTACACCTTC CASSERQSYGYTF
TRBJ1-5 TRBV7-8 . . TGTGCCAGCAGCTTAGGACGGAGTTATCAGCCCCAGCATTTT CASSLGRSYQPQHF
TRBJ1-5 TRBV5-1 TRBD1 . TGCGCCAGCAGTCCGGGACAGTTCCCGAGCAATCAGCCCCAGCATTTT CASSPGQFPSNQPQHF
TRBJ1-4 TRBV6-1 TRBD1 . TGTGCCAGCAGTGAACCCTACAGGGGAAATGAAAAACTGTTTTTT CASSEPYRGNEKLFF
TRBJ1-5 TRBV6-6 . . TGTGCCAGCAGCCCTGGACAGAACAATCAGCCCCAGCATTTT CASSPGQNNQPQHF
TRBJ1-1 TRBV24-1 TRBD1 . TGTGCCACCAGTGATGGGACAGGGAAGGACACTGAAGCTTTCTTT CATSDGTGKDTEAFF
TRBJ1-5 TRBV6-5 . . TGTGCCAGCAGTTATGACCACAGGGGCAATCAGCCCCAGCATTTT CASSYDHRGNQPQHF
TRBJ2-1 TRBV4-2 TRBD2 . TGTGCCAGCAGCCAAGACACGGGACTAGCGGGAACAAGAGAGCAGTTCTTC CASSQDTGLAGTREQFF
TRBJ1-5 TRBV19 TRBD1 few TGTGCCAGCCGGCGGGGACAGGTAAGGAATCAGCCCCAGCATTTT CASRRGQVRNQPQHF
TRBJ1-1 TRBV4-1 TRBD1 once TGCGCCAGCAGCCACCTCGGGACAGACTTTCTTAAACCTGAAGCTTTCTTT CASSHLGTDFLKPEAFF
TRBJ1-2 TRBV24-1 TRBD1 . TGTGCCACCAGTGAACCAGACAGGGGCTATGGCTACACCTTC CATSEPDRGYGYTF